A single sample gave rise to the 23 T cell receptor beta chains below, sequenced in a study of tumor and adjacent non-tumor tissue in lung cancer. The library came from three nested PCR rounds adapted from ARM-PCR protocols. TCRdb called the multiplex PCR reads again in MiXCR, with one record for every CDR3 protein. This sample has some 100,000 distinct CDR3 sequences; around 57% occur once, and the top ten carry 15% to 20%. The template was RNA from unsorted bulk tissue. This non-tumor lung sample came from over 3 cm beyond the tumor edge. Sequencing input: distant non-tumor lung tissue. All receptors come from a man in his 60s with non-small cell lung cancer.

In regard to this clonotype: Just one base apart from a much larger clone, this may be a read error. CDR3 sequence: CAISETGERDIQYF. CDR3 sequence (DNA): TGTGCCATCAGCGAGACAGGGGAGAGGGACATTCAGTACTTC. V and J are TRBV10-3 and TRBJ2-4; 8 bases line up with TRBD1. Germline trimming cut 6 bases from V and 8 bases from J; bases unmatched to any gene: 9. The CDR3 consists of 14 residues. The germline CDR1 and CDR2 sequences are ENHRY and SYGVKD.

Notes on this clonotype: Because the CDR3 is missing its conserved closing phenylalanine or tryptophan, this is likely a read error. V gene TRBV28 combines with J gene TRBJ2-7, with D perhaps matching TRBD1 or TRBD2 (5 bases each). V lost 6 bases and J 3 bases, leaving 12 bases between the germline ends. The CDR3 totals 13 residues. Germline CDR1 reads MDHEN; CDR2 reads SYDVKM. CDR3 in amino acids: CASRSRERYEQYI. The CDR3 DNA sequence: TGTGCCAGCAGATCCAGGGAGCGCTACGAGCAGTACATC.

This clonotype has at least ten counts. As DNA, the CDR3 is TGCAGTGCCATACAGGGGGCGAGCGAGACCCAGTACTTC. Translation gives CSAIQGASETQYF. The genes are TRBV20-1 and TRBJ2-5, with 9 bases fitting TRBD1. Germline trimming cut 6 bases from V and 5 bases from J; bases unmatched to any gene: 7. The CDR3 length is 13 residues. The germline gives CDR1 DFQATT, CDR2 SNEGSKA (reference sequence).

This chain joins TRBV14 and TRBJ1-5, with a weak D call TRBD1 (5 bases). CDR1 and CDR2 (germline): SGHDN, FVKESK. This CDR3 is built from 17 residues. Trimming removed 3 bases at V and 5 bases at J, with 20 bases between. CDR3 in DNA: TGTGCCAGCAGCCAGATGGGGGACCTGAGGGAGTATCAGCCCCAGCATTTT. It encodes CASSQMGDLREYQPQHF. Drawing the rest from reference TRBV14 and TRBJ1-5, the complete variable domain is EAGVTQFPSHSVIEKGQTVTLRCDPISGHDNLYWYRRVMGKEIKFLLHFVKESKQDESGMPNNRFLAERTGGTYSTLKVQPAELEDSGVYFCASSQMGDLREYQPQHFGDGTRLSIL.

This clonotype came up once. The J gene is TRBJ2-1, the V gene TRBV6-5, with 8 bases lining up with TRBD2. Germline values: CDR1 MNHEY, CDR2 SVGAGI. This CDR3 has 15 residues. Germline trimming cut 11 bases from V and 9 bases from J; bases unmatched to any gene: 18. The CDR3 reads CAGSLGLTGGPEQFF. Written as DNA, the CDR3 is TGTGCCGGAAGCCTGGGACTAACGGGAGGGCCTGAGCAGTTCTTC.

This clonotype has a count of ten or more. J is TRBJ2-3 and V is TRBV4-1; D not certain. CDR3 length: 15 residues. Germline V gene data show CDR1 as MGHRA and CDR2 as YSYEKL. V was pared by 4 bases and J by 4 bases, with 15 bases between. CDR3 in amino acids: CASSRPESPPDTQYF. DNA for the CDR3: TGCGCCAGCAGCCGACCGGAGAGTCCTCCAGATACGCAGTATTTT.

This clonotype was detected many times. This sequence joins TRBV4-1 and TRBJ2-3, with 7 bases matching TRBD1. V gave up 3 bases and J gave up 0 bases; unmatched junction bases: 6. Germline V gene lookup returns CDR1 MGHRA and CDR2 YSYEKL. The CDR3 totals 16 residues. The CDR3 sequence: CASSQDPGQSTDTQYF. The CDR3, as DNA: TGCGCCAGCAGCCAGGATCCGGGACAGAGCACAGATACGCAGTATTTT.

Of note for this clonotype: At one end the junction does not follow the germline gene, possibly because of a read error. The chain has TRBV6-6 and TRBJ2-5; D may be TRBD2 (5 bases). The CDR3 length is 13 residues. The germline gives CDR1 MNHNY, CDR2 SVGAGI (reference sequence). DNA for the CDR3: TGTGCCAGCGCCCACCTCGGGAAGGAGATCCAGTACTTC. Translated, it gives CASAHLGKEIQYF.

Of note for this clonotype: A much larger clone differs from this one at a single base, so this may be a read error. The chain employs TRBV11-2 and TRBJ2-5; D possibly corresponds to TRBD2 (5 bases). CDR3 size: 14 residues. The V end was cut by 7 bases, the J end by 7 bases, with 19 bases between. The germline CDR1 and CDR2 sequences are SGHAT and FQNNGV. The CDR3 region is CASNGSGASVTQYF. CDR3 DNA sequence: TGTGCCAGCAACGGAAGCGGAGCCTCAGTGACCCAGTACTTC.

On this clonotype: The CDR3 ends on some other residue instead of the conserved phenylalanine or tryptophan, so this is likely a read error. The chain has TRBV6-5 and TRBJ1-1; D remains unclear. Looked up from germline, CDR1 is MNHEY and CDR2 is SVGAGI. The CDR3 extends over 15 amino acids. The CDR3 bases are TGTGCTAGCAGTGTGTCCGGAGGGAGGGTCACTGAAGCTTTCCTT. Translated: CASSVSGGRVTEAFL.

As to this clonotype: Compared with germline, one end of the junction differs, possibly owing to a read error. This rearrangement joins TRBV7-9 to TRBJ2-7; TRBD2 is a possible D gene (6 bases). The CDR3 consists of 13 residues. Germline V lookup: CDR1 SEHNR, CDR2 FQNEAQ (reference sequence). The CDR3 coding sequence is TGTGCCAACAGCGCCGCCGGGAGCTACGAACAGTACTTC. Protein sequence: CANSAAGSYEQYF.

This clonotype came up many times. The CDR3 here is CATLGQGGTGELFF. The CDR3 DNA follows: TGTGCCACCCTAGGGCAGGGAGGCACCGGGGAGCTGTTTTTT. This sequence joins TRBV10-3 and TRBJ2-2; D is perhaps TRBD2 (6 bases). CDR3 length equals 14 residues. V dropped 10 bases and J dropped 4 bases, with 16 bases sitting between them. Germline CDR1 is ENHRY and CDR2 is SYGVKD.

This chain connects TRBV25-1 to TRBJ1-4; 7 bases are a match to TRBD1. This CDR3 has 14 residues. V lost 7 bases and J lost 7; bases outside the gene matches: 9. Germline V lookup: CDR1 MGHDK, CDR2 SYGVNS. CDR3 loop: CASMNRGGGEKLFF. In DNA form, the CDR3 reads TGTGCCAGCATGAACAGGGGAGGTGGTGAAAAACTGTTTTTT.

This clonotype occurred many times. This chain links TRBV4-1 with TRBJ1-1, with D perhaps matching TRBD1 (5 bases). CDR3 length: 14 amino acids. The V and J ends lost 4 bases and 7 bases respectively, with 16 bases between them. CDR1 is MGHRA, CDR2 YSYEKL, per germline. Here the CDR3 DNA reads TGCGCCAGCAGCCGACGCTCCGGGGGGAATGAAGCTTTCTTT. This encodes CASSRRSGGNEAFF.

To note about this clonotype: This is likely a read error, given that the CDR3 carries no conserved phenylalanine or tryptophan at its end. In DNA, the CDR3 is TGTGCCAGCAGCCCAGGGAATGGAGGAAGCGGGAGGCTCGACGAGCAGTACCTT. Residues: CASSPGNGGSGRLDEQYL. The chain uses TRBV7-9 and TRBJ2-7; 9 bases match TRBD2. Trimming took 5 bases from V and 5 from J; bases not matched to a gene: 19. This CDR3 has 18 amino acids. Per germline, CDR1 SEHNR and CDR2 FQNEAQ (reference sequence).

Details on this clonotype: The conserved closing phenylalanine or tryptophan is absent in this CDR3, likely reflecting a read error. The DNA is omitted, as the CDR3 cannot be located on it reliably, and the CDR3 follows TCRdb's listing. The chain recombines TRBV29-1 with TRBJ2-1; TRBD2, the table's D call, was not compared with the DNA. Germline V gives CDR1 SQVTM, CDR2 ANQGSEA. The CDR3 contains 14 residues when both ends are counted. This CDR3 is CSVGLAGVYNEQSS.

Only a few counts were recorded for this clonotype. The junction does not match germline at one end; this may be a read error. This chain connects TRBV28 to TRBJ2-6; D tentatively reads TRBD1 or TRBD2 (6 bases each). Germline assignment: CDR1 MDHEN and CDR2 SYDVKM. CDR3 length equals 16 residues. CDR3 amino acids: CASFSQGGLGADVLTF. CDR3 in DNA: TGTGCCAGTTTTTCCCAAGGGGGGCTTGGGGCCGACGTCTTGACTTTC.

With respect to this clonotype: At one end, the junction sequence differs from germline, possibly due to a read error. V usage is TRBV6-5 and J usage is TRBJ1-2; 10 bases line up with TRBD1. The CDR3 has 14 amino acids. Germline V gene data show CDR1 as MNHEY and CDR2 as SVGAGI. The DNA of the CDR3 is TGTGCCAGCGGAGGGACAGGGGATAACTATCGCTACACTTTC. It encodes CASGGTGDNYRYTF.

The rearrangement uses TRBV7-7 and TRBJ2-1, with TRBD2 matching 9 bases. The CDR3 covers 17 residues. Trimming cost V 1 base and J 4 bases; bases outside gene matches: 8. Per germline, CDR1 SSHAT and CDR2 FNYEAQ (reference sequence). CDR3 in DNA: TGTGCCAGCAGCTTAGAGCCGGGACTAGCCTATTACAATGAGCAGTTCTTC. Translating gives CASSLEPGLAYYNEQFF.

Concerning this clonotype: At one boundary the junction diverges from the germline segment, which might be a read error. The chain is built from TRBV28 and TRBJ1-5, with D perhaps TRBD1 (6 bases). From germline, CDR1 is MDHEN and CDR2 SYDVKM. The CDR3 has 14 amino acids. The CDR3 spells CASGLGGLRQPQHF. The CDR3 coding sequence is TGTGCCAGCGGTTTAGGGGGTTTAAGGCAGCCCCAGCATTTT.

This clonotype has ten or more counts. The final CDR3 position lacks the conserved phenylalanine or tryptophan, pointing to a likely read error. The DNA is omitted, as the CDR3 cannot be located on it reliably, and the CDR3 follows TCRdb's listing. The genes are TRBV25-1 and TRBJ2-3; the DNA was not used to check the table's D call, TRBD1. Counting both end residues, the CDR3 totals 12 amino acids. Germline V CDR1 and CDR2: MGHDK, SYGVNS. The CDR3 is CASSGETGAPDY.

This clonotype was counted ten times or more. The rearrangement uses TRBV6-5 and TRBJ2-1; TRBD1 aligns across 12 bases. V shed 9 bases and J 5 bases; nucleotides not matched to a gene: 2. CDR1 MNHEY and CDR2 SVGAGI come from the germline V gene. The CDR3 totals 13 residues. CDR3 DNA: TGTGCCAGTCGGGACAGGGGGCACAATGAGCAGTTCTTC. Translation: CASRDRGHNEQFF.

Details on this clonotype: A read error may produce the germline difference seen at one junction end. This chain uses TRBV7-9 with TRBJ2-2; tentatively, D is TRBD2 (5 bases). The CDR3 has 16 residues. Germline loops: CDR1 SEHNR, CDR2 FQNEAQ (reference sequence). The DNA of the CDR3 is TGTGCCAGCAGCCGGCCTAGAGGCCTGAACACCGGGGAGCTGCTTTTT. It codes for CASSRPRGLNTGELLF.